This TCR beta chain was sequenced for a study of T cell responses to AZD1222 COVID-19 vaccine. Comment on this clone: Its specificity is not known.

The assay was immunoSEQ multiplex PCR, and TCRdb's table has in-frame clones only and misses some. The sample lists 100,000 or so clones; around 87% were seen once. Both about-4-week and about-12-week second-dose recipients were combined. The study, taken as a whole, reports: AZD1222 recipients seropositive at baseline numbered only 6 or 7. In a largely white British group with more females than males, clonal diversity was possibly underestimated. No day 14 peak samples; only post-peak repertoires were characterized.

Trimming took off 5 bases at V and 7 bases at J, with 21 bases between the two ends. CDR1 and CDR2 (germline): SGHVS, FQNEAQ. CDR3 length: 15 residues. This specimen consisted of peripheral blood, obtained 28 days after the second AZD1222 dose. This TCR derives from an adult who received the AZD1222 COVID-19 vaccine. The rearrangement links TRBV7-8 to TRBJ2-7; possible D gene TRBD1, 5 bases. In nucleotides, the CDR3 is TGTGCCAGCAGCCCTCGGAGAGAACTTTCAGGGGAGCAGTACTTC. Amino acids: CASSPRRELSGEQYF.